These 13 T cell receptor beta chains were sequenced from one sample in a study of T cell changes during pregnancy in multiple sclerosis. Using immunoSEQ multiplex PCR, the repertoire was profiled, and TCRdb retains in-frame clones only, with some absent. The table has under 65,000 clones, under 95% seen once; the top ten hold roughly 3.3%. This sample comprised peripheral blood, obtained in the first trimester of pregnancy. The receptors stem from a female donor in good health, enrolled as a control in a pregnancy study.

The V and J genes are TRBV28 and TRBJ1-5, with D possibly TRBD1 on 5 matching bases. This CDR3 is 16 amino acids long. The germline V and J ends were trimmed by 5 bases and 0 bases, with 14 bases remaining between them. From germline, CDR1 is MDHEN and CDR2 SYDVKM. The CDR3 coding sequence is TGTGCCAGCAGTCTCCTGGCAGGGTTTAGCAATCAGCCCCAGCATTTT. Protein product: CASSLLAGFSNQPQHF.

This clone was recorded only once. The chain carries TRBV7-3 and TRBJ2-1; the match to TRBD2 covers 13 bases. J gave up 6 bases and V 5 bases, and 4 bases lay outside the gene matches. Looked up from germline, CDR1 is SGHTA and CDR2 is FQGTGA. The CDR3 is 15 residues long. The CDR3 sequence is CASSRTSGGGNEQFF. As DNA, the CDR3 is TGTGCCAGCAGCCGGACTAGCGGGGGAGGCAATGAGCAGTTCTTC. The whole variable domain, filled in from reference TRBV7-3 and TRBJ2-1, reads GAGVSQTPSNKVTEKGKYVELRCDPISGHTALYWYRQSLGQGPEFLIYFQGTGAADDSGLPNDRFFAVRPEGSVSTLKIQRTERGDSAVYLCASSRTSGGGNEQFFGPGTRLTVL.

The V call is TRBV2, the J call TRBJ2-7, with a tentative D call TRBD2 (6 bases). The CDR3 length is 15 residues. Germline values: CDR1 SNHLY, CDR2 FYNNEI. Between the trimmed V and J ends, which lost 3 bases and 5 bases, there was a span of 17 bases. As DNA, the CDR3 is TGTGCCAGCAGTGATGGTGGGGGGATTCCCAACGAGCAGTACTTC. Translation gives CASSDGGGIPNEQYF.

This clone was observed a handful of times. In the same sample, other DNA sequences code for this CDR3. The chain combines TRBV19 with TRBJ1-1; no reliable D call. The V gene's germline CDR1 is LNHDA and CDR2 SQIVND (reference sequence). The CDR3 totals 13 residues. Trimming removed 3 bases from V and 0 bases from J, with 5 bases in between. This chain's CDR3 is CASSIQVNTEAFF. In DNA form, the CDR3 reads TGTGCCAGTAGTATCCAGGTGAACACTGAAGCTTTCTTT.

The V gene is TRBV9, the J gene TRBJ2-7; TRBD1 matches 8 bases. In germline, CDR1 is SGDLS, CDR2 YYNGEE. Unmatched junction bases numbered 4, after V lost 2 bases and J lost 0 bases. This CDR3 has 15 amino acids. The CDR3 DNA sequence: TGTGCCAGCAGCGTGACAGGGGATACCTCCTACGAGCAGTACTTC. Residues: CASSVTGDTSYEQYF.

The chain is built from TRBV9 and TRBJ1-4; 10 bases align to TRBD1. This CDR3 is 16 amino acids long. Germline V gene sequence: CDR1 SGDLS, CDR2 YYNGEE. The V segment lost 3 bases and the J segment 5 bases; nucleotides outside the gene matches: 7. CDR3 DNA: TGTGCCAGCAGCGGATCCTCGGACAGGGGGAATGAAAAACTGTTTTTT. Translated: CASSGSSDRGNEKLFF. Variable domain in full (rest from reference TRBV9 and TRBJ1-4): DSGVTQTPKHLITATGQRVTLRCSPRSGDLSVYWYQQSLDQGLQFLIQYYNGEERAKGNILERFSAQQFPDLHSELNLSSLELGDSALYFCASSGSSDRGNEKLFFGSGTQLSVL.

This chain links TRBV11-2 with TRBJ1-2, with 7 bases matching TRBD1. The CDR3 loop spans 18 amino acids. V was pared by 1 base and J by 4 bases, with 15 bases of the junction left unmatched. Germline CDR1 SGHAT, CDR2 FQNNGV. The CDR3 DNA reads TGTGCCAGCAGCTTAGGAGGACTGTCGGGACAGAGTGCCTATGGCTACACCTTC. The encoded protein is CASSLGGLSGQSAYGYTF.

This clone appeared a single time. The V gene is TRBV4-3, the J gene TRBJ2-5; possibly TRBD1 for D (5 bases). Germline lookup yields CDR1 LGHNA and CDR2 YSLEER. The CDR3 sequence is 15 residues long. V lost 3 bases to trimming and J lost 3 bases, with 14 bases between them. CDR3 loop: CASSHDLEGEETQYF. The CDR3 nucleotides are TGCGCCAGCAGCCATGATCTGGAAGGGGAAGAGACCCAGTACTTC.

V usage is TRBV15 and J usage is TRBJ1-1; TRBD1 agrees at 10 bases. With 3 bases clipped from V and 11 bases from J, the junction kept 12 bases outside the gene matches. The CDR3 loop spans 15 amino acids. CDR1 LNHNV and CDR2 YYDKDF come from the germline V gene (reference sequence). The CDR3 nucleotides read TGTGCCACCAGCAGGGGACTGACAGGGGGCTTGATGGCTTTCTTT. Protein product: CATSRGLTGGLMAFF.

This chain uses TRBV5-1 with TRBJ2-5; 11 positions agree with TRBD2. J lost 4 bases, V lost 4 bases, and 9 bases had no gene match. CDR1 and CDR2 (germline): SGHRS, YFSETQ. The CDR3 totals 16 residues. The CDR3: CASSAGTSGSTETQYF. CDR3 DNA: TGCGCCAGCAGCGCCGGGACTAGCGGTAGCACAGAGACCCAGTACTTC.

The chain recombines TRBV27 with TRBJ2-3; 8 bases are shared with TRBD2. CDR1 and CDR2 from the germline V gene are MNHEY and SMNVEV (reference sequence). The CDR3 sequence is 15 residues long. The ends lost 6 bases at V and 3 bases at J; junction bases unmatched: 8. CDR3 coding DNA: TGTGCCAGCAGCGGGGGACTAGTGGGGACAGATACGCAGTATTTT. It codes for CASSGGLVGTDTQYF.

The V call is TRBV13, the J call TRBJ1-1, with a possible D match to TRBD1 (6 bases). Germline CDR1 and CDR2: PRHDT and FYEKMQ (reference sequence). Trimming shortened V by 5 bases and J by 5 bases, and 12 bases separated the two germline ends. The CDR3 extends over 13 amino acids. CDR3 residues: CASSPGGGTEAFF. CDR3 sequence (DNA): TGTGCCAGCAGCCCGGGAGGGGGAACTGAAGCTTTCTTT.

The chain couples TRBV19 to TRBJ2-2; 12 nucleotides align to TRBD2. Trimming cost V 4 bases and J 5 bases; bases outside gene matches: 2. Per the germline V gene, CDR1 is LNHDA and CDR2 is SQIVND (reference sequence). The CDR3 is 15 residues long. The DNA for the CDR3 is TGTGCCAGTAGTACACTAGCGGGAGGAACCGGGGAGCTGTTTTTT. Its translation: CASSTLAGGTGELFF.